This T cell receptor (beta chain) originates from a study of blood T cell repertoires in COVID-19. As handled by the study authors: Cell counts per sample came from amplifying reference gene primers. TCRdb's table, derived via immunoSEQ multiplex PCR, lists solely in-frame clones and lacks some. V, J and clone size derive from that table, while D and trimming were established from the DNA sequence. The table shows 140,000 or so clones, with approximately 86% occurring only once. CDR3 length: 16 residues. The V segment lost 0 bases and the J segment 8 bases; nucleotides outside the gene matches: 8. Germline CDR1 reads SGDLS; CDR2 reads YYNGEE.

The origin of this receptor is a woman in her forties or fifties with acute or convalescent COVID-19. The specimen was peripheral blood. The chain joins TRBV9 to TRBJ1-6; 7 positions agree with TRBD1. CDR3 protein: CASSVGDRASHSPLHF. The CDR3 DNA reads TGTGCCAGCAGCGTAGGAGACAGGGCGAGTCATTCACCCCTCCACTTT.